This paragraph reports one T cell receptor beta chain. Its antigen is not known. The sample is drawn from a study of cytomegalovirus exposure and HLA in healthy donors. Study-level information: Earlier work reported approximately 100 million unique TCR beta sequences from about 180 million T cells.

The PCR contained 60 Vbeta and 13 Jbeta primers. Only in-frame clones appear in the TCRdb table, and some are missing; sequencing was by immunoSEQ multiplex PCR. Among 100,000 to 150,000 clones listed, almost 85% were seen once. Findings and caveats of the study: Relative to the roughly 690-donor mean, N-insertions were reportedly fewer in an Asian-associated ancestry cluster in a later analysis.

V was shortened by 0 bases and J by 7 bases, with 12 bases between the two germline ends. There are 14 residues in the CDR3. Germline CDR1 is GTSNPN and CDR2 is SVGIG (reference sequence). The specimen sequenced was PBMCs. The rearrangement links TRBV30 to TRBJ2-2, with D possibly matching TRBD1 (6 bases). This receptor was taken from a boy aged 2 to 10 in good health and CMV-seronegative. This CDR3 reads CAWSVRQQGGELFF. DNA for the CDR3: TGTGCCTGGAGTGTACGGCAACAGGGCGGGGAGCTGTTTTTT.